This T cell receptor (beta chain) emerged from a study of tumor-infiltrating lymphocytes in primary liver carcinoma. In germline, CDR1 is MDHEN, CDR2 SYDVKM. CDR3 size: 13 residues. TCR beta cDNA came from about 500 ng total RNA, primed with a constant-region primer. ARM-PCR, slightly modified, supplied the TCR beta libraries through three nested multiplex PCR rounds. Researchers ran the first two PCR rounds for approximately 9 cycles each with TRBV1-TRBV30 forward primers and a C-beta reverse primer. TCRdb used MiXCR to reprocess the multiplex PCR reads, holding one entry per CDR3 protein. This sample carries 47,000 or so distinct CDR3 sequences, around 79% of them seen once, and the ten largest clones take roughly 24%. From unsorted bulk tissue weighing 20-30 mg, DNA and RNA were co-extracted. Note on this clonotype: This sequence may be a read error, since a much larger clone differs from it by one base.

The specimen sequenced was liver tumor tissue from sampling region 3. The subset denotes: tumor region T3, left-lateral pole. The rearrangement uses TRBV28 and TRBJ2-7; D not resolved. The sequence was collected from a man aged 35-49 years with primary liver carcinoma and hepatitis B virus infection. The CDR3 DNA sequence: TGTGCCGGCAGTCGGGTAGACCGGGCCGAGCAGTACTTC. Protein product: CAGSRVDRAEQYF.